Reported below is one T cell receptor beta chain. Antigen unknown. This entry is derived from a study of T cell responses to AZD1222 COVID-19 vaccine. Study-wide results and limits: Reports say nearly half of spike-specific TCRs go after unmutated variant regions.

This CDR3 has 16 amino acids. The V end lost 2 bases, the J end lost 2 bases, and 14 bases lay between the germline ends. Germline CDR1 is SGHDT and CDR2 is YYEEEE. Sequenced by immunoSEQ multiplex PCR; TCRdb stores in-frame clones only, minus some. The table has roughly 120,000 clones, around 87% seen once. Sequenced material: peripheral blood, taken 28 days after the second AZD1222 dose. V gene TRBV5-6 combines with J gene TRBJ1-5, with D perhaps TRBD1 (5 bases). This clonotype originated in an adult who received the AZD1222 COVID-19 vaccine. The CDR3 protein is CASSFGAGTGNQPQHF. The DNA of the CDR3 is TGTGCCAGCAGCTTCGGCGCGGGGACCGGCAATCAGCCCCAGCATTTT.